This TCR beta chain was recovered during a study of human T cells and chemical hapten exposure. Between the trimmed V and J ends, which lost 5 bases and 3 bases, there was a span of 12 bases. Germline V lookup: CDR1 SGHRS, CDR2 YFSETQ. CDR3 size: 15 residues. This clonotype was detected only a few times. TCRdb reprocessed the RACE reads with MiXCR, giving one entry per CDR3 protein. The sample lists around 360,000 distinct CDR3 sequences; nearly 6.5% were seen once. Time point described: patch test 2, 6 weeks after DPC sensitization. The treatment: therapeutic diphenylcyclopropenone sensitization with weekly scalp DPC.

The specimen was whole blood, collected in connection with sensitization to the hapten diphenylcyclopropenone (DPC). The sequence derives from a woman aged 18-29 years with alopecia areata. Some clones in this sample may be carry-over from other donors' samples. The chain has TRBV5-1 and TRBJ2-6; TRBD2 is a possible D gene (6 bases). CDR3 in amino acids: CASRRGRDGANVLTF. In nucleotides, the CDR3 is TGCGCCAGCAGGCGGGGCAGGGATGGGGCCAACGTCCTGACTTTC.